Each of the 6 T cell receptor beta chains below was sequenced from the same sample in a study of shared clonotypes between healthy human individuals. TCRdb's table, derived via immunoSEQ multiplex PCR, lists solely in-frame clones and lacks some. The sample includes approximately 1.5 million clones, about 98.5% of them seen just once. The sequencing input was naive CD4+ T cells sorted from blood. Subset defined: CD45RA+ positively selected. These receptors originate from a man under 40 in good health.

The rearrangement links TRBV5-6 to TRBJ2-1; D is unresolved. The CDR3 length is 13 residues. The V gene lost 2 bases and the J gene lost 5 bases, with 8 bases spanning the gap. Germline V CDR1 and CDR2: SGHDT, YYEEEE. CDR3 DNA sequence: TGTGCCAGCAGCTTTACGCGACACAATGAGCAGTTCTTC. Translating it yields CASSFTRHNEQFF.

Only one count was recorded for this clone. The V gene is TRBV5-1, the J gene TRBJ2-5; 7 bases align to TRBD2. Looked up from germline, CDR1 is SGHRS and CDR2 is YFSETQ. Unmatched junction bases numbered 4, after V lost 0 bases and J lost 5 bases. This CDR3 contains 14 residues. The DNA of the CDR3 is TGCGCCAGCAGCTTGGGTAAAGCGGGGGAGACCCAGTACTTC. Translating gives CASSLGKAGETQYF.

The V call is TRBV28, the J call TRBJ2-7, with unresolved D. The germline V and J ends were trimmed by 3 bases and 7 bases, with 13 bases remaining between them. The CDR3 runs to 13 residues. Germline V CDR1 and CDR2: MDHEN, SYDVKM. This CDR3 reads CASSLGAPAEQYF. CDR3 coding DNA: TGTGCCAGCAGTTTGGGTGCCCCCGCGGAGCAGTACTTC.

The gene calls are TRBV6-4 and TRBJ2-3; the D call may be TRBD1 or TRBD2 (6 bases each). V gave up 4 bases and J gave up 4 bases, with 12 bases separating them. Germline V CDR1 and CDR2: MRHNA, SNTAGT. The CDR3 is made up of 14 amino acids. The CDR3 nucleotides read TGTGCCAGCAGTGCGAGGGGGGTGGCAGATACGCAGTATTTT. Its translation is CASSARGVADTQYF.

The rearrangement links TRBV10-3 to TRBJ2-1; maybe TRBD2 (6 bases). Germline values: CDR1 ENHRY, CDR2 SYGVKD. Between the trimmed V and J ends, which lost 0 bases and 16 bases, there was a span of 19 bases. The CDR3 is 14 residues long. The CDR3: CAISESSAGLTLFF. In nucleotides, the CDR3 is TGTGCCATCAGTGAGTCGAGTGCGGGACTTACGTTATTCTTC.

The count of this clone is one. CDR3 residues: CASSQTGTGQPQHF. DNA for the CDR3: TGTGCCAGCTCACAAACCGGGACAGGGCAGCCCCAGCATTTT. The chain combines TRBV18 with TRBJ1-5; 9 bases agree with TRBD1. This CDR3 has 14 amino acids. The ends lost 4 bases at V and 7 bases at J; junction bases unmatched: 5. Per the germline V gene, CDR1 is KGHSH and CDR2 is LQKENI. Full variable domain (remainder filled in from reference TRBV18 and TRBJ1-5): NAGVMQNPRHLVRRRGQEARLRCSPMKGHSHVYWYRQLPEEGLKFMVYLQKENIIDESGMPKERFSAEFPKEGPSILRIQQVVRGDSAAYFCASSQTGTGQPQHFGDGTRLSIL.